This TCR beta chain stems from a study of CD8+ T cells in alopecia areata. Reverse transcription of extracted RNA yielded cDNA, which provided the sequencing template. Sequencing used immunoSEQ multiplex PCR; TCRdb keeps in-frame clones, though not all of them. The table lists fewer than 150,000 clones, roughly 82% of them singletons, with roughly 25% in the top ten. Between the trimmed V and J ends, which lost 6 bases and 2 bases, there was a span of 20 bases. Germline V CDR1 and CDR2: GTSNPN, SVGIG (reference sequence). This CDR3 has 15 amino acids. Treatment specified: oral pan-JAK inhibitor, 5-10 mg twice daily.

The chain has TRBV30 and TRBJ2-7; D is possibly TRBD1 or TRBD2 (6 bases each). The sequence was obtained from a human donor with alopecia areata. The specimen was CD8+ T cells sorted from blood, collected at week 4, from a patient treated with tofacitinib. The CDR3, as DNA: TGTGCCTGCCAGGGGATGTGGGGGGAGACCTACGAGCAGTACTTC. Protein: CACQGMWGETYEQYF.